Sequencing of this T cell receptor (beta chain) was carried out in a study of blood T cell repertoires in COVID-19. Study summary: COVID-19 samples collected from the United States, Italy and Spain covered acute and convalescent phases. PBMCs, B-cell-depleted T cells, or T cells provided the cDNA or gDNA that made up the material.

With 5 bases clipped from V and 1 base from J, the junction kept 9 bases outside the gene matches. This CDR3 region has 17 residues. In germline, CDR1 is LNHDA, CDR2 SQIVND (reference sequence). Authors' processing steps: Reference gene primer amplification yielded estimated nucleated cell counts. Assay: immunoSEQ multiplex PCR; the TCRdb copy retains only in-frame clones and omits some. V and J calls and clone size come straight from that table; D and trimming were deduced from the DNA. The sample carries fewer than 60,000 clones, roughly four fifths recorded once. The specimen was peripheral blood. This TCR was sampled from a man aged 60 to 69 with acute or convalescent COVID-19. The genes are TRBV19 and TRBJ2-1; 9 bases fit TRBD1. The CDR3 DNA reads TGTGCCAGTAGTCCCGGGACAGGGAGGGGATCCTACAATGAGCAGTTCTTC. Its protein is CASSPGTGRGSYNEQFF.